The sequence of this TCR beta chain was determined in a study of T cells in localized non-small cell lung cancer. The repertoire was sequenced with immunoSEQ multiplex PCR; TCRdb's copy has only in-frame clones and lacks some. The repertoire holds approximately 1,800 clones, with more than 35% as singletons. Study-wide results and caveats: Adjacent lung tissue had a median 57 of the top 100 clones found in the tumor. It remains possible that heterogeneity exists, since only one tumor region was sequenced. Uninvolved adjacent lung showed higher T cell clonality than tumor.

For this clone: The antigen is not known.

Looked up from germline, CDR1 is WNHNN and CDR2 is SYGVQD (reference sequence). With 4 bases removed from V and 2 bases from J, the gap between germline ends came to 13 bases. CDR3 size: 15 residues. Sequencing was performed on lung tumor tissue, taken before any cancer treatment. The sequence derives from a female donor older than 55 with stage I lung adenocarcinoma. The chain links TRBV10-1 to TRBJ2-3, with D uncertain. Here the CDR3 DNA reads TGCGCCAGCAGTGGAACCCTTGGTACCACAGATACGCAGTATTTT. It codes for CASSGTLGTTDTQYF.